These 22 T cell receptor beta chains came from one sample sequenced in a study of early T cells in non-severe SARS-CoV-2 infection. A single record per CDR3 protein comes from TCRdb applying MiXCR to the 5' RACE reads. The repertoire holds about 30,000 distinct CDR3 sequences, with approximately 5.5% as singletons. Specimen: whole blood. These receptors all stem from an adult who was a healthcare worker with PCR-confirmed SARS-CoV-2 infection or an uninfected control (not recorded which).

In regard to this clonotype: A much larger clone differs from this one at a single base, so this may be a read error. The V gene is TRBV6-6, the J gene TRBJ1-6; no definite D call. Between the trimmed V and J ends, which lost 6 bases and 0 bases, there was a span of 18 bases. The CDR3 contains 18 residues. Germline V gives CDR1 MNHNY, CDR2 SVGAGI (reference sequence). CDR3 bases: TGTGCCAGCAGCCCCGCCATCGGGAGAAGCTCCTATAATTCACCCCTCCACTTT. Translating gives CASSPAIGRSSYNSPLHF.

This clonotype was seen ten or more times. The J gene is TRBJ2-1, the V gene TRBV9, with D possibly being TRBD2 (6 bases). The CDR3 sequence is 15 residues long. The germline V gene has CDR1 SGDLS and CDR2 YYNGEE. Between the trimmed V and J ends, which lost 4 bases and 4 bases, there was a span of 15 bases. The CDR3 is CASSPRGSGYNEQFF. CDR3 sequence (DNA): TGTGCCAGCAGCCCCCGGGGGAGCGGATACAATGAGCAGTTCTTC. Looking up the rest from reference TRBV9 and TRBJ2-1 gives the full variable domain: DSGVTQTPKHLITATGQRVTLRCSPRSGDLSVYWYQQSLDQGLQFLIQYYNGEERAKGNILERFSAQQFPDLHSELNLSSLELGDSALYFCASSPRGSGYNEQFFGPGTRLTVL.

There are many counts of this clonotype. The chain employs TRBV12-3 or TRBV12-4 and TRBJ2-7; D is undetermined. V lost 7 bases to trimming and J lost 7 bases, with 14 bases between them. The CDR3 has 12 amino acids. The CDR3 region is CASKSRSREQYF. Written as DNA, the CDR3 is TGTGCCAGCAAATCCAGATCTCGGGAGCAGTACTTC.

The chain joins TRBV4-2 to TRBJ2-7; D unclear. CDR1 is LGHNA, CDR2 YNFKEQ, per germline. The CDR3 spans 16 residues. Trimming cost V 0 bases and J 4 bases, with 16 bases left between them. The chain's CDR3 is CASSQDLVGPNYEQYF. The CDR3 bases are TGTGCCAGCAGCCAAGATCTGGTCGGGCCGAATTACGAGCAGTACTTC.

CDR3 amino acids: CASAPGTSGTNEQFF. Written as DNA, the CDR3 is TGTGCCAGTGCGCCCGGGACTAGCGGTACCAATGAGCAGTTCTTC. This sequence joins TRBV7-9 and TRBJ2-1, with 11 positions matching TRBD2. The CDR3 has 15 residues. J was trimmed by 6 bases and V by 9 bases; bases with no gene match: 10. Germline V gene sequence: CDR1 SEHNR, CDR2 FQNEAQ (reference sequence).

This clonotype was seen ten or more times. The V call is TRBV28, the J call TRBJ1-2; 7 bases are a match to TRBD1. V shed 4 bases and J 5 bases; nucleotides not matched to a gene: 10. In germline, CDR1 is MDHEN, CDR2 SYDVKM. This CDR3 has 15 residues. The CDR3 sequence is CASSSSGGLTYGYTF. Written as DNA, the CDR3 is TGTGCCAGCAGTTCTTCAGGGGGACTAACTTATGGCTACACCTTC.

In this sample, this clonotype turned up many times. The chain has TRBV7-2 and TRBJ2-3; D may be TRBD2 (6 bases). Trimming took off 4 bases at V and 8 bases at J, with 22 bases between the two ends. This CDR3 is built from 16 residues. The germline gives CDR1 SGHTA, CDR2 FQGNSA. CDR3 coding DNA: TGTGCCAGCAGCTCCGGGAGCCCGTCTAGCGTCGTTACGCAGTATTTT. The encoded protein is CASSSGSPSSVVTQYF. Supplemented by reference TRBV7-2 and TRBJ2-3, the full variable domain reads GAGVSQSPSNKVTEKGKDVELRCDPISGHTALYWYRQSLGQGLEFLIYFQGNSAPDKSGLPSDRFSAERTGGSVSTLTIQRTQQEDSAVYLCASSSGSPSSVVTQYFGPGTRLTVL.

This rearrangement joins TRBV6-1 to TRBJ2-3, with TRBD2 matching over 10 bases. Germline assignment: CDR1 MNHNS and CDR2 SASEGT. This CDR3 has 17 residues. With 1 base clipped from V and 1 base from J, the junction kept 5 bases outside the gene matches. This CDR3 is CASSEGTTSGGTDTQYF. As DNA, the CDR3 is TGTGCCAGCAGTGAAGGGACAACTAGCGGGGGCACAGATACGCAGTATTTT.

This clonotype showed up many times. J is TRBJ2-1 and V is TRBV6-2 or TRBV6-3; 13 bases agree with TRBD2. Trimming at V came to 9 bases and at J to 4 bases, leaving 3 bases not matched to a gene. Per the germline V gene, CDR1 is MNHEY and CDR2 is SVGEGT. The CDR3 sequence is 14 residues long. The CDR3 DNA sequence: TGTGCCAGTAAACTAGCGGGAGGGTACAATGAGCAGTTCTTC. Translated: CASKLAGGYNEQFF.

This clonotype was observed many times. The chain links TRBV6-4 to TRBJ2-3, with D possibly matching TRBD1 (5 bases). V was trimmed by 2 bases and J by 6 bases, leaving 12 bases between them. The germline gives CDR1 MRHNA, CDR2 SNTAGT. This CDR3 has 14 amino acids. The CDR3 loop reads CASSDGADRDTQYF. For the CDR3, the DNA is TGTGCCAGCAGTGACGGGGCGGACCGGGATACGCAGTATTTT.

This clonotype was counted at least ten times. This chain uses TRBV2 with TRBJ2-1, with D uncertain. The CDR3 extends over 15 amino acids. From germline, CDR1 is SNHLY and CDR2 FYNNEI. V lost 1 base and J 8 bases, leaving 15 bases between the germline ends. CDR3 region: CASSEGAPKYYEQFF. Written as DNA, the CDR3 is TGTGCCAGCAGTGAAGGGGCTCCCAAATATTATGAGCAGTTCTTC.

This clonotype appeared many times. This sequence joins TRBV11-2 and TRBJ2-3; 8 bases are shared with TRBD1. V shed 5 bases, J shed 7 bases, and the junction held 5 bases outside the gene matches. This CDR3 has 13 amino acids. CDR1 and CDR2 (germline): SGHAT, FQNNGV. CDR3 residues: CASSPRTGNTQYF. DNA for the CDR3: TGTGCCAGCAGCCCGCGGACAGGGAATACGCAGTATTTT.

V is TRBV27 and J is TRBJ2-3, with D possibly TRBD2 on 5 matching bases. The ends were cut back, 2 bases at V and 1 base at J, with 10 bases in the middle. Germline CDR1 reads MNHEY; CDR2 reads SMNVEV (reference sequence). The CDR3 runs 15 residues. The CDR3 DNA reads as TGTGCCAGCAGTTTAAACCTGGGAGGCACAGATACGCAGTATTTT. This gives the protein CASSLNLGGTDTQYF.

This sequence joins TRBV19 and TRBJ2-5; possibly TRBD1 for D (6 bases). This CDR3 comprises 12 residues. CDR1 is LNHDA and CDR2 is SQIVND in the germline V gene (reference sequence). V lost 5 bases to trimming and J lost 4 bases, with 8 bases between them. Here the CDR3 DNA reads TGTGCCAGTAGTGCCAGGGGAGAGACCCAGTACTTC. This translates into CASSARGETQYF.

Many counts were recorded for this clonotype. The chain has TRBV5-1 and TRBJ2-7; D gene uncertain. The germline CDR1 and CDR2 sequences are SGHRS and YFSETQ. Trimming removed 2 bases at V and 8 bases at J, with 8 bases between. This CDR3 region has 11 residues. The CDR3, as DNA: TGCGCCAGCAGCTTCCTCGAGAAGCAGTACTTC. Encoded protein: CASSFLEKQYF.

Many counts were recorded for this clonotype. The chain combines TRBV3-1 with TRBJ2-7; no definite D call. The V end lost 3 bases, the J end lost 6 bases, and 15 bases lay between the germline ends. Germline values: CDR1 LGHDT, CDR2 YNNKEL (reference sequence). This CDR3 has 14 residues. The CDR3 region has the DNA TGTGCCAGCAGCCAGCATGCAAGGGCCGGCGAGCAGTACTTC. This sequence encodes CASSQHARAGEQYF.

The chain combines TRBV7-9 with TRBJ2-7; tentatively, D is TRBD1 or TRBD2 (5 bases each). In germline, CDR1 is SEHNR, CDR2 FQNEAQ (reference sequence). This CDR3 has 15 amino acids. Trimming shortened V by 6 bases and J by 1 base, and 16 bases separated the two germline ends. DNA for the CDR3: TGTGCCAGCAGTCACCGCCGGGACGGATCCTACGAGCAGTACTTC. Translated, it gives CASSHRRDGSYEQYF.

This clonotype occurred a few times. This chain links TRBV4-2 with TRBJ2-1, with TRBD2 matching 7 bases. Germline V gene sequence: CDR1 LGHNA, CDR2 YNFKEQ. CDR3 length equals 14 residues. Unmatched junction bases numbered 2, after V lost 3 bases and J lost 3 bases. CDR3 amino acids: CASSQASGYNEQFF. The CDR3 DNA sequence: TGTGCCAGCAGCCAGGCTAGCGGCTACAATGAGCAGTTCTTC.

The rearrangement links TRBV11-3 to TRBJ2-5; 9 bases map to TRBD1. CDR1 and CDR2 (germline): SGHNT, YENEEA. This CDR3 region has 13 residues. Trimming removed 8 bases from V and 3 bases from J; junction bases left unmatched: 4. This chain's CDR3 is CASRWDREETQYF. The CDR3 DNA is TGTGCCAGCCGTTGGGACAGGGAAGAGACCCAGTACTTC.

The gene calls are TRBV5-4 and TRBJ2-3; the D is unclear. V lost 10 bases, J lost 2 bases, and 20 bases lay in between. CDR3 length: 15 residues. Germline-derived CDR1 and CDR2 are SGHNT and YYREEE (reference sequence). The CDR3 region has the DNA TGTGCCTACACTTCCACCTCCCTAAACACAGATACGCAGTATTTT. It codes for CAYTSTSLNTDTQYF.

This chain links TRBV10-3 with TRBJ1-1; no firm D call. The germline V and J ends were trimmed by 11 bases and 4 bases, with 14 bases remaining between them. The CDR3 totals 12 residues. Germline V gene lookup returns CDR1 ENHRY and CDR2 SYGVKD. CDR3 in amino acids: CAGRREGTEAFF. Here the CDR3 DNA reads TGTGCCGGCCGGAGGGAAGGCACTGAAGCTTTCTTT.

This clonotype appeared many times. The chain joins TRBV6-2 or TRBV6-3 to TRBJ1-6; 8 positions match TRBD1. In germline, CDR1 is MNHEY, CDR2 SVGEGT. The CDR3 consists of 12 residues. The trim removed 6 bases at V and 9 bases at J, leaving 1 base unmatched. Written as DNA, the CDR3 is TGTGCCAGCAGCGACAGGGGTTCACCCCTCCACTTT. Amino acids: CASSDRGSPLHF.